This T cell receptor (beta chain) was found in a study of shared clonotypes between healthy human individuals. The germline gives CDR1 MNHEY, CDR2 SMNVEV (reference sequence). This CDR3 has 16 residues. Trimming removed 2 bases from V and 5 bases from J, with 15 bases in between. The assay was immunoSEQ multiplex PCR, and TCRdb's table has in-frame clones only and misses some. The repertoire includes around 1,900,000 clones, around 93% of them detected once, and around 1.8% sits in the top ten. Details on this clone: The antigen is undetermined.

Study-wide points: The study generally estimated greater richness for naive than memory subsets.

Selected positively for CCR7 and CD45RO-negative, naive CD8 cells excluded terminally differentiated effector memory CD45RA+ cells. The source is a man aged 18 to 29 in good health. Some clones in this sample may be carry-over from other donors' samples. The sample taken for sequencing was naive CD8+ T cells from PBMCs. J is TRBJ2-2 and V is TRBV27; TRBD2 might be the D (6 bases). This chain's CDR3 is CASSLRDSMGTGELFF. The CDR3 DNA reads TGTGCCAGCAGTTTACGGGACTCGATGGGTACCGGGGAGCTGTTTTTT.